The rows below give T cell receptor beta chains drawn from one sample of a study of spatial heterogeneity in lung cancer. TCRdb independently ran MiXCR on the 5' RACE reads; one entry per CDR3 protein. The repertoire holds some 1,400 distinct CDR3 sequences, with about a sixth as singletons. Sequencing was performed on lung tumor tissue, taken at surgery. These receptors all stem from a male donor with early-stage non-small cell lung cancer. CDR3s include the opening cysteine and the closing phenylalanine or tryptophan. A D gene is named only where the DNA matches it firmly. Each size is once, few, many, or a class for an expanded clone.

J | V | D | size | DNA | CDR3
TRBJ1-1 | TRBV2 | - | few | TGTGCCAGCAGCGACAGGACAGTCTACACTGAAGCTTTCTTT | CASSDRTVYTEAFF
TRBJ2-5 | TRBV5-1 | - | large | TGCGCCAGCAGCTTGACGTCCTCTAGGGAGACCCAGTACTTC | CASSLTSSRETQYF